This passage covers 2 T cell receptor beta chains from one sample sequenced in a study of blood T cell repertoires in COVID-19. TCRdb's table, derived via immunoSEQ multiplex PCR, lists solely in-frame clones and lacks some. The sample lists under 100,000 clones; about 83% were seen once. Source material: peripheral blood. These receptors originate from a young man with acute or convalescent COVID-19.

This chain uses TRBV28 with TRBJ2-7; D is possibly TRBD1 (5 bases). The CDR3 totals 14 residues. Per germline, CDR1 MDHEN and CDR2 SYDVKM. V was pared by 5 bases and J by 2 bases, with 13 bases between. The CDR3 loop reads CASSPWTHTYEQYF. The DNA of the CDR3 is TGTGCCAGCAGTCCCTGGACACATACCTACGAGCAGTACTTC.

This chain uses TRBV6-2 or TRBV6-3 with TRBJ1-2; no definite D call. The CDR3 length is 16 residues. The V end was cut by 2 bases, the J end by 7 bases, with 20 bases between. The V gene's germline CDR1 is MNHEY and CDR2 SVGEGT. CDR3 DNA: TGTGCCAGCAGTTACCCTCGAGGCCGGCCGTTTGGTGGCTACACCTTC. Encoded protein: CASSYPRGRPFGGYTF.